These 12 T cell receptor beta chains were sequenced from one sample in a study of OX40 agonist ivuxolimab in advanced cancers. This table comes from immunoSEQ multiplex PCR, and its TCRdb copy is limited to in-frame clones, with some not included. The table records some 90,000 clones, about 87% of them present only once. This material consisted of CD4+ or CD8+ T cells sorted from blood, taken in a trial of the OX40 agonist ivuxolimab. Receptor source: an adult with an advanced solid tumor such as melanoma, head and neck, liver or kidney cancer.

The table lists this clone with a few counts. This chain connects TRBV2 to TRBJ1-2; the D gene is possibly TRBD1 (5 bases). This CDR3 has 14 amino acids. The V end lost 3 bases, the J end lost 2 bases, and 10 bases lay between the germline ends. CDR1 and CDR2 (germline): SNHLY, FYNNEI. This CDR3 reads CASSEGERNYGYTF. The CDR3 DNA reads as TGTGCCAGCAGTGAGGGGGAAAGGAACTATGGCTACACCTTC.

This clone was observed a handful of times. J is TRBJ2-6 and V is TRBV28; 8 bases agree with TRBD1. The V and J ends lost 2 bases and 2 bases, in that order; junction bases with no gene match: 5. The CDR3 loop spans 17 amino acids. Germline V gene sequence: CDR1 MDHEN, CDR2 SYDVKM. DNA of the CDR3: TGTGCCAGCAGTTTACAGGGGGCAGTCCCTGGGGCCAACGTCCTGACTTTC. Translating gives CASSLQGAVPGANVLTF.

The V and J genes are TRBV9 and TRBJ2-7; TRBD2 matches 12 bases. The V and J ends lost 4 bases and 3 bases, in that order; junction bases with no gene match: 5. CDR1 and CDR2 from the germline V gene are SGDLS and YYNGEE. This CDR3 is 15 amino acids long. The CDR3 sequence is CASSPRLAGVYEQYF. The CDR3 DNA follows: TGTGCCAGCAGCCCAAGACTAGCGGGAGTCTACGAGCAGTACTTC.

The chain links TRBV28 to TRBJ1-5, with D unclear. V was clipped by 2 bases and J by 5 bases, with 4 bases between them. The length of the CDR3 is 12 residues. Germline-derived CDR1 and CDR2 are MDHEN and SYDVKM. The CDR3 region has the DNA TGTGCCAGCAGTTTACAACATCAGCCCCAGCATTTT. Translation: CASSLQHQPQHF.

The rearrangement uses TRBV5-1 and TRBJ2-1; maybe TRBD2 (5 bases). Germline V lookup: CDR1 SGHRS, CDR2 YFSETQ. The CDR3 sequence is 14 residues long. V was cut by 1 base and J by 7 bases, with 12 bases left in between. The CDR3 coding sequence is TGCGCCAGCAGCTTGTGGGAGCTAAAGAATGAGCAGTTCTTC. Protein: CASSLWELKNEQFF.

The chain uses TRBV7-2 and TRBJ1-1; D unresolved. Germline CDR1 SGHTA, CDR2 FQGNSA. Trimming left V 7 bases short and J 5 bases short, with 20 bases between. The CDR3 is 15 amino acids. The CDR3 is CASTSNRGRATEAFF. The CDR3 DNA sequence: TGTGCCAGCACCTCCAACCGGGGAAGAGCAACTGAAGCTTTCTTT. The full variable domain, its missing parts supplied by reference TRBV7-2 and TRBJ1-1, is GAGVSQSPSNKVTEKGKDVELRCDPISGHTALYWYRQSLGQGLEFLIYFQGNSAPDKSGLPSDRFSAERTGGSVSTLTIQRTQQEDSAVYLCASTSNRGRATEAFFGQGTRLTVV.

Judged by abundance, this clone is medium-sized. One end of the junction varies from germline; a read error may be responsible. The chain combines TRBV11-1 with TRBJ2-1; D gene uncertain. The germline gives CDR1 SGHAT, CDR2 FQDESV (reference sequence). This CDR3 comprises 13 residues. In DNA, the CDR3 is TGTGCCAGCAGCCCGCTTTCCTCCAATGAGCAGTTCTTC. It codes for CASSPLSSNEQFF.

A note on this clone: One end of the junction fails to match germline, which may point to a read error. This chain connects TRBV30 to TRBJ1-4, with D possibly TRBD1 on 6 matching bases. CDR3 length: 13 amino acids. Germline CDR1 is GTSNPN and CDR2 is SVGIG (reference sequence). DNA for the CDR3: TGTGCCGGGAGAGGGGGAGTCAATGAAAAACTGTTTTTT. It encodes CAGRGGVNEKLFF.

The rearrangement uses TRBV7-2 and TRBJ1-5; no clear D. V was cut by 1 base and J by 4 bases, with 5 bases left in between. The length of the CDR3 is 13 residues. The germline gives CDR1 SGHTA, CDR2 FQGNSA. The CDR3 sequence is CASSLDGNQPQHF. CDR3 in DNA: TGTGCCAGCAGCTTAGACGGGAATCAGCCCCAGCATTTT.

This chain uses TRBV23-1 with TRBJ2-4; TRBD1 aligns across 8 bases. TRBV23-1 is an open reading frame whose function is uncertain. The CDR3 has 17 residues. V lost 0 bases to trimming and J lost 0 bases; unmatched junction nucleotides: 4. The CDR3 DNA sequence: TGCGCCAGCAGTCAATCGGGACAGGCCCTAGCCAAAAACATTCAGTACTTC. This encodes CASSQSGQALAKNIQYF.

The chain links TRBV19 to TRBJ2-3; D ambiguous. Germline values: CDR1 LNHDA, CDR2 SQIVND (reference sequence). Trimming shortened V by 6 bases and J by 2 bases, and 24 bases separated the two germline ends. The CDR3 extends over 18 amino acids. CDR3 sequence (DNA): TGTGCCAGTAGCCGCTCGCACCGGATCCCGATGAACACAGATACGCAGTATTTT. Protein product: CASSRSHRIPMNTDTQYF.

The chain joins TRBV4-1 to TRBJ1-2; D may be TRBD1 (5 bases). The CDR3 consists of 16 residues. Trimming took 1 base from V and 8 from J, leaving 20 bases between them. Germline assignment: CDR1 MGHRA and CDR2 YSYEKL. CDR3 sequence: CASSQGSGVSLAGYTF. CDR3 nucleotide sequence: TGCGCCAGCAGCCAAGGTTCGGGGGTTTCGCTTGCCGGCTACACCTTC.